This T cell receptor beta chain was profiled in a study of human T cells and chemical hapten exposure. The time point here: patch test 1, 2 weeks after DPC sensitization. Specified treatment: therapeutic diphenylcyclopropenone sensitization with weekly scalp DPC. The table lists this clonotype with a few counts. The antigen is undetermined. TCRdb fed the RACE reads into MiXCR, producing one record per CDR3 protein. The table records fewer than 500,000 distinct CDR3 sequences, approximately 5% of them present only once. The J segment lost 10 bases and the V segment lost 5 bases, leaving 7 bases of the junction unmatched. This CDR3 spans 13 amino acids. In germline, CDR1 is DFQATT, CDR2 SNEGSKA (reference sequence). Study-wide points: TCRs above 1 in 1000 frequency stayed constant with DPC sensitization.

J is TRBJ2-4 and V is TRBV20-1; 11 bases agree with TRBD1. Specimen: whole blood, collected in connection with sensitization to the hapten diphenylcyclopropenone (DPC). The sequence came from a woman in her fifties or sixties with alopecia areata. Some clones in this sample may be carry-over from other donors' samples. In DNA, the CDR3 is TGCAGTGCTGGGGACAGGGGGATTAGGATTCAGTACTTC. Amino acids: CSAGDRGIRIQYF.